This is a list of T cell receptor beta chains from one sample in a study of blood T cell repertoires in COVID-19. TCRdb's table, derived via immunoSEQ multiplex PCR, lists solely in-frame clones and lacks some. The profile shows over 150,000 clones, 75% to 90% of them singletons. Sequenced sample: PBMCs or T cells enriched from blood (not recorded which). The receptor source for this set is an older woman who had recovered from COVID-19. The CDR3 runs from the conserved cysteine through the conserved F or W. D genes are given only for firm matches. Clone size is stated in some rows and not others, as once, few, many or a class when expanded.

j_gene	d_gene	abundance	v_gene	CDR3aa	CDR3nt
TRBJ1-6	TRBD1	NA	TRBV29-1	CSVADTGQGNSPLHF	TGCAGCGTCGCAGACACCGGACAGGGAAATTCACCCCTCCACTTT
TRBJ2-6	NA	NA	TRBV5-8	CASSLGQPGANVLTF	TGTGCCAGCAGCTTGGGACAACCTGGGGCCAACGTCCTGACTTTC
TRBJ2-2	TRBD1	NA	TRBV11-3	CASSWTGGVGIGELFF	TGTGCCAGCAGCTGGACAGGGGGCGTCGGCATCGGGGAGCTGTTTTTT
TRBJ1-5	TRBD1	NA	TRBV19	CASSAMIGQGDNQPQHF	TGTGCCAGTAGTGCGATGATTGGACAGGGAGATAATCAGCCCCAGCATTTT
TRBJ2-3	NA	once	TRBV7-9	CASSRVSDTQYF	TGTGCCAGCAGCCGCGTATCAGATACGCAGTATTTT
TRBJ1-2	TRBD1	NA	TRBV19	CASSRDSDYGYTF	TGTGCCAGTAGTCGGGACAGCGACTATGGCTACACCTTC
TRBJ1-5	TRBD1	few	TRBV19	CASRTAQGVGQPQHF	TGTGCCAGTAGGACCGCCCAGGGGGTGGGTCAGCCCCAGCATTTT
TRBJ1-2	TRBD1	NA	TRBV29-1	CSVARGHGYTF	TGCAGCGTTGCCAGGGGGCATGGCTACACCTTC
TRBJ2-1	NA	NA	TRBV30	CAWSVRGTEQFF	TGTGCCTGGAGTGTACGGGGAACTGAGCAGTTCTTC
TRBJ1-2	NA	NA	TRBV30	CAWKETVYGYTF	TGTGCCTGGAAGGAGACCGTTTATGGCTACACCTTC
TRBJ1-6	TRBD1	NA	TRBV30	CAWSAGTEVSPLHF	TGTGCCTGGAGCGCCGGGACAGAAGTATCACCCCTCCACTTT
TRBJ2-5	TRBD1	NA	TRBV7-6	CASSWDRQETQYF	TGTGCCAGCAGCTGGGACAGACAAGAGACCCAGTACTTC
TRBJ1-5	NA	NA	TRBV6-1	CASSEQQSSNQPQHF	TGTGCCAGCAGTGAACAACAGAGTAGCAATCAGCCCCAGCATTTT
TRBJ2-2	TRBD1	NA	TRBV7-8	CASSLRQGSPGELFF	TGTGCCAGCAGCCTACGACAGGGGAGTCCCGGGGAGCTGTTTTTT
TRBJ2-3	NA	NA	TRBV19	CASSIIRGGTDTQYF	TGTGCCAGTAGTATAATCAGGGGTGGCACAGATACGCAGTATTTT
TRBJ2-5	TRBD2	few	TRBV15	CATSRDRGVGETQYF	TGTGCCACCAGCAGAGATCGGGGGGTCGGGGAGACCCAGTACTTC
TRBJ2-2	NA	NA	TRBV25-1	CASSDSLGKSGELFF	TGTGCCAGCAGTGATAGCCTAGGAAAGTCCGGGGAGCTGTTTTTT
TRBJ2-1	TRBD2	NA	TRBV6-6	CASSYSTSPQQFF	TGTGCCAGCAGTTACTCGACTAGCCCCCAGCAGTTCTTC
TRBJ1-2	TRBD1	NA	TRBV6-1	CASSERVRDSLANYGYTF	TGTGCCAGCAGTGAACGAGTGAGGGACAGCTTAGCTAACTATGGCTACACCTTC
TRBJ1-3	NA	NA	TRBV2	CASSLQGMGTIYF	TGTGCCAGCAGTTTACAGGGTATGGGCACCATATATTTT
TRBJ2-5	TRBD1	NA	TRBV5-6	CASGTPGQGDETQYF	TGTGCCAGCGGGACACCGGGACAGGGCGACGAGACCCAGTACTTC
TRBJ2-1	NA	NA	TRBV6-1	CASSEWGPSYNEQFF	TGTGCCAGCAGTGAATGGGGGCCGTCCTACAATGAGCAGTTCTTC
TRBJ2-1	TRBD2	NA	TRBV5-1	CASSLVGGGAYEQFF	TGCGCCAGCAGCTTGGTTGGCGGGGGGGCGTATGAGCAGTTCTTC
TRBJ2-1	NA	few	TRBV4-1	CASSQTGLLNEQFF	TGCGCCAGCAGCCAAACGGGACTCCTAAATGAGCAGTTCTTC
TRBJ1-3	TRBD1	NA	TRBV13	CASSLGGQGHGNTIYF	TGTGCCAGCAGCTTAGGGGGACAGGGGCACGGAAACACCATATATTTT
TRBJ1-1	NA	NA	TRBV21-1	CASSKDVQGVVTEAFF	TGTGCCAGCAGCAAAGACGTTCAGGGGGTTGTAACTGAAGCTTTCTTT